These 18 T cell receptor beta chains were sequenced from one sample in a study of cytomegalovirus exposure and HLA in healthy donors. This PCR relied on a set of 60 Vbeta primers and 13 Jbeta primers. The table came from immunoSEQ multiplex PCR; TCRdb's copy has only in-frame clones and leaves some out. This table holds 200,000 or so clones, around 86% found once. Sequenced material: PBMCs. The receptors here all came from a man younger than 40 in good health and CMV-seronegative.

The CDR3 protein is CASSYNGPPPTEAFF. CDR3 sequence (DNA): TGTGCCAGCAGTTATAATGGCCCGCCGCCAACTGAAGCTTTCTTT. The chain is built from TRBV6-5 and TRBJ1-1; D remains unclear. Germline CDR1 MNHEY, CDR2 SVGAGI. The CDR3 consists of 15 residues. The V and J ends lost 3 bases and 5 bases respectively, with 16 bases between them.

CDR3 DNA: TGTGCCAGCTCAACGCGACAGGGCTCAGATACGCAGTATTTT. It encodes CASSTRQGSDTQYF. V is TRBV18 and J is TRBJ2-3, with 7 bases aligning to TRBD1. CDR1 and CDR2 from the germline V gene are KGHSH and LQKENI. The V segment lost 5 bases and the J segment 4 bases; nucleotides outside the gene matches: 6. The CDR3 runs 14 residues.

The rearrangement links TRBV9 to TRBJ2-1; D is unclear. The CDR3 totals 12 residues. CDR1 SGDLS and CDR2 YYNGEE come from the germline V gene. V was trimmed by 4 bases and J by 5 bases, leaving 7 bases between them. The CDR3 sequence is CASSPNDNEQFF. CDR3 in DNA: TGTGCCAGCAGCCCCAATGACAATGAGCAGTTCTTC. Full variable domain (outside the CDR3, taken from reference TRBV9 and TRBJ2-1): DSGVTQTPKHLITATGQRVTLRCSPRSGDLSVYWYQQSLDQGLQFLIQYYNGEERAKGNILERFSAQQFPDLHSELNLSSLELGDSALYFCASSPNDNEQFFGPGTRLTVL.

The gene calls are TRBV5-1 and TRBJ2-4; D is unclear. This CDR3 has 14 amino acids. Germline V CDR1 and CDR2: SGHRS, YFSETQ. Trimming removed 4 bases at V and 3 bases at J, with 11 bases between. CDR3 nucleotide sequence: TGCGCCAGCAGCATCGGTGGCGGCAAAAACATTCAGTACTTC. This gives the protein CASSIGGGKNIQYF.

The CDR3: CASSEDRAYGYTF. In DNA form, the CDR3 reads TGTGCCAGCAGTGAAGACAGGGCCTATGGCTACACCTTC. The rearrangement uses TRBV6-1 and TRBJ1-2; D may be TRBD1 (6 bases). The germline V gene encodes CDR1 MNHNS and CDR2 SASEGT. The length of the CDR3 is 13 residues. Trimming cost V 1 base and J 4 bases, with 7 bases left between them.

V gene TRBV11-3 combines with J gene TRBJ2-4, with a weak D call TRBD2 (5 bases). The V gene's germline CDR1 is SGHNT and CDR2 YENEEA. Trimming left V 4 bases short and J 9 bases short, with 10 bases between. The CDR3 length is 12 residues. CDR3: CASSSGLGIQYF. The CDR3 DNA reads TGTGCCAGCAGCTCAGGACTCGGCATTCAGTACTTC.

The CDR3 here is CTSGGGSLDTEAFF. CDR3 nucleotide sequence: TGCACCAGCGGGGGGGGCTCCTTGGACACTGAAGCTTTCTTT. The chain has TRBV1 and TRBJ1-1. TRBV1 is noted as a pseudogene. The length of the CDR3 is 14 residues.

A single count supports this clone. The chain employs TRBV7-8 and TRBJ2-7, with D possibly TRBD2 on 6 matching bases. Between the trimmed V and J ends, which lost 8 bases and 8 bases, there was a span of 19 bases. The CDR3 extends over 13 amino acids. CDR1 is SGHVS, CDR2 FQNEAQ, per germline. The CDR3 nucleotides are TGTGCCAGCGGACCCCAGTTCGGGGGTAAGCAGTACTTC. Encoded protein: CASGPQFGGKQYF.

The rearrangement joins TRBV9 to TRBJ1-2; D may be TRBD1 (6 bases). Between the trimmed V and J ends, which lost 0 bases and 2 bases, there was a span of 11 bases. The V gene's germline CDR1 is SGDLS and CDR2 YYNGEE. This CDR3 is built from 15 residues. The CDR3 sequence is CASSVATGYNYGYTF. The CDR3 DNA is TGTGCCAGCAGCGTAGCTACAGGGTACAACTATGGCTACACCTTC.

The V and J genes are TRBV2 and TRBJ2-5; D not resolved. With 3 bases removed from V and 5 bases from J, the gap between germline ends came to 10 bases. CDR3 length: 13 residues. In germline, CDR1 is SNHLY, CDR2 FYNNEI. Here the CDR3 reads CASSDGGWETQYF. CDR3 sequence (DNA): TGTGCCAGCAGTGACGGTGGTTGGGAGACCCAGTACTTC.

The chain recombines TRBV7-9 with TRBJ2-5; D might be TRBD2 (5 bases). The CDR3 has 18 residues. Germline V gene sequence: CDR1 SEHNR, CDR2 FQNEAQ (reference sequence). The V end lost 3 bases, the J end lost 0 bases, and 20 bases lay between the germline ends. The CDR3 bases are TGTGCCAGCAGCTTCCCCGATTACAATCCGGGGTACCAAGAGACCCAGTACTTC. Protein product: CASSFPDYNPGYQETQYF. Full variable domain (missing parts from reference TRBV7-9 and TRBJ2-5): DTGVSQNPRHKITKRGQNVTFRCDPISEHNRLYWYRQTLGQGPEFLTYFQNEAQLEKSRLLSDRFSAERPKGSFSTLEIQRTEQGDSAMYLCASSFPDYNPGYQETQYFGPGTRLLVL.

V and J are TRBV6-6 and TRBJ2-3; 7 bases line up with TRBD2. This CDR3 comprises 14 residues. CDR1 MNHNY and CDR2 SVGAGI come from the germline V gene (reference sequence). The V gene end was trimmed by 2 bases and the J gene end by 5 bases; junction bases not matched to a gene: 4. This chain's CDR3 is CASSYGREIDTQYF. As DNA, the CDR3 is TGTGCCAGCAGTTACGGGCGGGAGATAGATACGCAGTATTTT.

The V gene is TRBV25-1, the J gene TRBJ1-3, with TRBD1 as a possible D gene (6 bases). The germline CDR1 and CDR2 sequences are MGHDK and SYGVNS. The CDR3 extends over 14 amino acids. Deletions cut 10 bases from V and 4 bases from J, with 17 bases between. The DNA of the CDR3 is TGTGCCACCATCAGAAACAGGGAGGGAAACACCATATATTTT. Its translation is CATIRNREGNTIYF.

This clone was seen only once. The V call is TRBV7-2, the J call TRBJ2-3, with 7 positions matching TRBD2. The CDR3 sequence is 16 residues long. Germline CDR1 is SGHTA and CDR2 is FQGNSA. Trimming at V came to 5 bases and at J to 0 bases, leaving 8 bases not matched to a gene. The CDR3 loop reads CASSPSGTTSTDTQYF. The CDR3 coding sequence is TGTGCCAGCAGCCCAAGCGGGACGACTAGCACAGATACGCAGTATTTT. The full variable domain, in which reference TRBV7-2 and TRBJ2-3 provide the parts outside the CDR3, is GAGVSQSPSNKVTEKGKDVELRCDPISGHTALYWYRQSLGQGLEFLIYFQGNSAPDKSGLPSDRFSAERTGGSVSTLTIQRTQQEDSAVYLCASSPSGTTSTDTQYFGPGTRLTVL.

The V and J genes are TRBV10-3 and TRBJ2-7, with a possible D match to TRBD2 (5 bases). The CDR3 covers 15 residues. Per germline, CDR1 ENHRY and CDR2 SYGVKD. Trimming removed 2 bases from V and 5 bases from J, with 16 bases in between. The CDR3 is CAISELTRFPHEQYF. In DNA form, the CDR3 reads TGTGCCATCAGTGAGCTTACTAGGTTCCCGCACGAGCAGTACTTC.

This clone was recorded only once. The V and J genes are TRBV6-1 and TRBJ2-1, with TRBD2 identical over 8 bases. Trimming took 6 bases from V and 0 from J; bases not matched to a gene: 1. The germline CDR1 and CDR2 sequences are MNHNS and SASEGT. CDR3 length: 14 amino acids. The CDR3 sequence is CASRLAGSYNEQFF. CDR3 nucleotides: TGTGCCAGCAGGCTAGCGGGCTCCTACAATGAGCAGTTCTTC.

The chain couples TRBV30 to TRBJ2-3; 7 bases match TRBD2. Per germline, CDR1 GTSNPN and CDR2 SVGIG (reference sequence). After removal of 0 bases from V and 4 bases from J, the junction contained 7 bases not matched to a gene. The CDR3 has 15 residues. The CDR3 DNA sequence: TGTGCCTGGAGTGTACTGTCGGGAGGAGCAGATACGCAGTATTTT. Translating it yields CAWSVLSGGADTQYF.

The genes are TRBV7-9 and TRBJ1-5; 7 bases match TRBD1. The germline V gene has CDR1 SEHNR and CDR2 FQNEAQ (reference sequence). The V segment lost 4 bases and the J segment 10 bases; nucleotides outside the gene matches: 16. The CDR3 covers 16 residues. CDR3 residues: CASSYQGQLDGGPQHF. For the CDR3, the DNA is TGTGCCAGCAGCTACCAGGGACAGCTAGATGGCGGCCCCCAGCATTTT.